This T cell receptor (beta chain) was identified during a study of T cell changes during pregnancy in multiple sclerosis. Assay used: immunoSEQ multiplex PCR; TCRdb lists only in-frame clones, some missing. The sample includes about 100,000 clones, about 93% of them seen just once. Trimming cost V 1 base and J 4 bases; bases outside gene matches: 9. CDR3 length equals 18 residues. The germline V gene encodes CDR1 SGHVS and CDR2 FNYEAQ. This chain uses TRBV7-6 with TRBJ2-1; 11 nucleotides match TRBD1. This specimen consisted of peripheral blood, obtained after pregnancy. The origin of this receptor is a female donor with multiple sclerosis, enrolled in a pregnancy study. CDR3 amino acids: CASSLEVMGTGGYNEQFF. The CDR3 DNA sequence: TGTGCCAGCAGCTTAGAAGTCATGGGGACAGGGGGATACAATGAGCAGTTCTTC.